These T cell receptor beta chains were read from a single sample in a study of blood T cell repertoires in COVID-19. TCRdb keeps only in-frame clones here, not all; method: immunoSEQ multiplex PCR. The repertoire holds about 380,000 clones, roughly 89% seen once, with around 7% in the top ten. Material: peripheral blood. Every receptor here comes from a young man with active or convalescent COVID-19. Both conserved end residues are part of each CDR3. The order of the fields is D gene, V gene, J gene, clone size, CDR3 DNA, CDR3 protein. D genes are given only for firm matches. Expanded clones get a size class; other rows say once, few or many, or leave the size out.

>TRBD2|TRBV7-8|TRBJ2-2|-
TGTGCCAGCAGCTTAGCATCTAGAGGGAGGGACGCCGGGGAGCTGTTTTTT
CASSLASRGRDAGELFF
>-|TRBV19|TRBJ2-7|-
TGTGCCAGTAGTCCTGCTGGTCGGACGACAGGCTACGAGCAGTACTTC
CASSPAGRTTGYEQYF
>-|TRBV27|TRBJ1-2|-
TGTGCCAGCAGTTTATCTGCAGGTCCTAACTATGGCTACACCTTC
CASSLSAGPNYGYTF
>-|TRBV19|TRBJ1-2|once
TGTGCCAGTAGTATATGGACACCTACTAACTATGGCTACACCTTC
CASSIWTPTNYGYTF
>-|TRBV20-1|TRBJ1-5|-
TGCAGTGCTAGTAATGGCCTCGATCAGCCCCAGCATTTT
CSASNGLDQPQHF
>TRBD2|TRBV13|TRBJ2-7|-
TGTGCCAGCAGCCACCGGACTAGCGGGATCTACGAGCAGTACTTC
CASSHRTSGIYEQYF
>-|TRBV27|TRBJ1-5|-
TGTGCCAGCAGTTTAAATGGGGGAGGGCAGCCCCAGCATTTT
CASSLNGGGQPQHF
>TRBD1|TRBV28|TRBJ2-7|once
TGTGCCACGACGACAGGGGGGTTCTACGAGCAGTACTTC
CATTTGGFYEQYF
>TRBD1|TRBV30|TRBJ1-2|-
TGTGCCTGGAGTCCCAGGGGGCTCTATGGCTACACCTTC
CAWSPRGLYGYTF
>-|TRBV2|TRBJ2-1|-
TGTGCCAGTCTTCTTCGGGATGAGCAGTTCTTC
CASLLRDEQFF
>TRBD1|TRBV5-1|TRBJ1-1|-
TGCGCCAGCAGCTCTTCAGGGAGAGAGGGGGCAACTGAAGCTTTCTTT
CASSSSGREGATEAFF
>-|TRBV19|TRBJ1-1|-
TGTGCCAGTCAGGAGAACACTGAAGCTTTCTTT
CASQENTEAFF
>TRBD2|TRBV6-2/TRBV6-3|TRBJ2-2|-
TGTGCCAGCAGTTACCCTAGCGGGGGGGCGAACACCGGGGAGCTGTTTTTT
CASSYPSGGANTGELFF
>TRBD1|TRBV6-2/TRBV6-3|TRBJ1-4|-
TGTGCCAGCAGTCATACCGGGACAGGGGGAGAAAAACTGTTTTTT
CASSHTGTGGEKLFF
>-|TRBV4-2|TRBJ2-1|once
TGTGCCAGCAGCCTGTCCCCGGGGGGCTTCCACAATGAGCAGTTCTTC
CASSLSPGGFHNEQFF
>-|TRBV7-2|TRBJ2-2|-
TGTGCCAGCAGCACAGGACAAACCGGGGAGCTGTTTTTT
CASSTGQTGELFF
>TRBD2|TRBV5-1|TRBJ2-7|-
TGCGCCAGCAGCTTGTTACCTAGCGGGAGAAAAAGCTACGAGCAGTACTTC
CASSLLPSGRKSYEQYF
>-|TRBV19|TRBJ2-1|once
TGTGCCAGTAGTATTATTCTGAGCTCCTACAATGAGCAGTTCTTC
CASSIILSSYNEQFF
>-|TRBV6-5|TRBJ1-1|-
TGTGCCAGCACCACCCTTCGGAGAATGAACACTGAAGCTTTCTTT
CASTTLRRMNTEAFF
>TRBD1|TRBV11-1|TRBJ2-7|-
TGTGCCAGCAGCTTAGATGGGGACAGCTCCTACGAGCAGTACTTC
CASSLDGDSSYEQYF
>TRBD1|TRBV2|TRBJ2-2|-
TGTGCCAGCAGTCCGACAGGGGGCAGGTCCGGGGAGCTGTTTTTT
CASSPTGGRSGELFF
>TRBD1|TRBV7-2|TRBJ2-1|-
TGTGCCAGCAGCGTTATGGGACAGGGTTATAGCAATGAGCAGTTCTTC
CASSVMGQGYSNEQFF
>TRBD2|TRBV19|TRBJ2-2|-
TGTGCCAGTAGTATAAAATCTAGCGGGAGCGGGGAGCTGTTTTTT
CASSIKSSGSGELFF
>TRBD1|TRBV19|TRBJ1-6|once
TGTGCCAGTACGATCCCTGGGGGACAGGGCTATAATTCACCCCTCCACTTT
CASTIPGGQGYNSPLHF
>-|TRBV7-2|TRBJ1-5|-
TGTGCCAGCAGCTTAGCCGGTAATAGCAATCAGCCCCAGCATTTT
CASSLAGNSNQPQHF
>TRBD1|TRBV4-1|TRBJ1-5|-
TGCGCCAGCAGCCAAGAAGGGACAGGGTTTCGTGGAAACGAAAAGCCCCAGCATTTT
CASSQEGTGFRGNEKPQHF
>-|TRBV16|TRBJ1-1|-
TGTGCCAGCAGCCAATCGGCAGGGTTGGGCACTGAAGCTTTCTTT
CASSQSAGLGTEAFF
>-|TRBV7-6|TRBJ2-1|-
TGTGCCAGCAGCTCCCGGGACTCCGGGTATACTGAGCAGTTCTTC
CASSSRDSGYTEQFF
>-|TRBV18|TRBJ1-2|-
TGTGCCAGCTCACCTGCAGGAACGGGGTATGGCTACACCTTC
CASSPAGTGYGYTF
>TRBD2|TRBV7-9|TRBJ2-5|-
TGTGCCAGCAGCTTGGAAGCGGGGGGGCGGGAGACCCAGTACTTC
CASSLEAGGRETQYF
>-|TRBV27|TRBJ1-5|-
TGTGCCAGCAAATTATATAGCAATCAGCCCCAGCATTTT
CASKLYSNQPQHF
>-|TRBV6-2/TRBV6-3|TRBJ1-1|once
TGTGCCAGCAGTTCGATGGTCCAGATTGAAGCTTTCTTT
CASSSMVQIEAFF
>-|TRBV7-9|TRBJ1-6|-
TGTGCCAGCAGCTTAGGTGGGCCTCGCTCCTATAATTCACCCCTCCACTTT
CASSLGGPRSYNSPLHF
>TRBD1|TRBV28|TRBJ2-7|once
TGTGCCAGCAGTTTATGGGGACAGGGATGGAACGAGCAGTACTTC
CASSLWGQGWNEQYF
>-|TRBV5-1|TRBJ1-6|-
TGCGCCAGCAGCTATGACAGAAATTCACCCCTCCACTTT
CASSYDRNSPLHF
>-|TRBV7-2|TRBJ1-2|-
TGTGCCAGCAGCTTAGAGGCAGGGGTTGGTTATGGCTACACCTTC
CASSLEAGVGYGYTF
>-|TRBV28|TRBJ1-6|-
TGTGCCAGCAGTTTAAAAGGGGCCCGCGGCCACTTT
CASSLKGARGHF
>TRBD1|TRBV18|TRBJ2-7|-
TGTGCCAGCTCACCACCTTCACAGGGGGAACACGAGCAGTACTTC
CASSPPSQGEHEQYF
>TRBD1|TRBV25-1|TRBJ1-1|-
TGTGCCAGCAGTGCCGAGCCAGTTCGGACAGGGATAAACACTGAAGCTTTCTTT
CASSAEPVRTGINTEAFF
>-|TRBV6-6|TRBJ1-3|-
TGTGCCAGCAGTTCCAGGGTGCACTCTGGAAACACCATATATTTT
CASSSRVHSGNTIYF
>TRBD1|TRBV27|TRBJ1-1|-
TGTGCCAGCACCGTAGGGGGCCTGGGGACTGAAGCTTTCTTT
CASTVGGLGTEAFF
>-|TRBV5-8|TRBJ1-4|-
TGTGCCAGCAGCTTTGGACAGCCAACTAATGAAAAACTGTTTTTT
CASSFGQPTNEKLFF
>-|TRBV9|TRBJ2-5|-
TGTGCCAGCAGCCCCGGAGTAACGAACTTGGAGACCCAGTACTTC
CASSPGVTNLETQYF
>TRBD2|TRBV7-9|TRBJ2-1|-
TGTGCCAGCAGCTTAGGTAGCGGGGATAACAATGAGCAGTTCTTC
CASSLGSGDNNEQFF
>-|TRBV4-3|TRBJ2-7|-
TGCGCCAGCAGCCAAGCCCAGGGAGGTGGCTACGAGCAGTACTTC
CASSQAQGGGYEQYF
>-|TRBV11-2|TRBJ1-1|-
TGTGCCAGCAGCAAGATGACAGCCTTGAACACTGAAGCTTTCTTT
CASSKMTALNTEAFF
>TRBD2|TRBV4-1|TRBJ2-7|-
TGCGCCAGCAGCCAGACGCCGGGGGGAACCTACGAGCAGTACTTC
CASSQTPGGTYEQYF
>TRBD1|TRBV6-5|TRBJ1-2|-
TGTGCCAGCAGTTACCTCGTTCGGGACAGGGGTTATGGCTACACCTTC
CASSYLVRDRGYGYTF
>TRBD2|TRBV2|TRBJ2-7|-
TGTGCCAGCAGTCCAGAACACGGACTAGCGGGGGGCCTGTGTAACTTC
CASSPEHGLAGGLCNF
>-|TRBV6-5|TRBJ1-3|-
TGTGCCAGCACCGAATCGGGGGGAAACACCATATATTTT
CASTESGGNTIYF
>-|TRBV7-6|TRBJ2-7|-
TGTGCCAGCAGCTTAGCGCATCAGGGAACCTACGAGCAGTACTTC
CASSLAHQGTYEQYF